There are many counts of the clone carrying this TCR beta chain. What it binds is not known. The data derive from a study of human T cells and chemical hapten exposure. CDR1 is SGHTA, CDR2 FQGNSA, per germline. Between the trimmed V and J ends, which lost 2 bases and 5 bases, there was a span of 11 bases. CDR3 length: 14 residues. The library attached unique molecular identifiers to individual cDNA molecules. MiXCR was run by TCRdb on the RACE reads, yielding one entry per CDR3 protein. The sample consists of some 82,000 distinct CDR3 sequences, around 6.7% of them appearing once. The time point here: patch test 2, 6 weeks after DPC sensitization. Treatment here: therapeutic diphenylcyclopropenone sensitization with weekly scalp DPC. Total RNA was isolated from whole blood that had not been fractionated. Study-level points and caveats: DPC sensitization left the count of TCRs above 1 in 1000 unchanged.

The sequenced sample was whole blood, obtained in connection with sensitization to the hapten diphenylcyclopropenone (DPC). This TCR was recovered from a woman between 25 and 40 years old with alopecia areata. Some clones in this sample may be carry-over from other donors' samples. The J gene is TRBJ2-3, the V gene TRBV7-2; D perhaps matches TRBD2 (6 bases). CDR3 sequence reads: CASSLSAGLDTQYF. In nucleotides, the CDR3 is TGTGCCAGCAGCTTAAGCGCGGGGCTAGATACGCAGTATTTT.